The T cell receptor beta chain under discussion was sequenced for a study of blood T cell repertoires in COVID-19 (TCRdb year 2020). In terms of the full investigation: Collaborator samples came from the United States, Italy and Spain and covered acute and convalescent phases of COVID-19. The prospective study material was composed of cDNA or gDNA derived from T cells, B-cell-depleted T cells, or PBMCs. Subjects who had been exposed to COVID-19, were actively infected with it, or had recovered from it provided the deeply sampled blood TCRbeta repertoires that made up the dataset. The repertoires were released in a freely available public database intended as a resource for research on the immune response to SARS-CoV-2. Samples came from the ongoing ImmuneRACE study (first 160 participants) plus 1,254 subjects from 6 global collaborators. A de-identified subject ID, COVID-19 status, age in years and sex were almost always included in the sample metadata. Where available, HLA class I and class II types were taken from metadata supplied by the sample provider and were not determined by assay-based typing. Overall study results and their limits: Clinical and demographic metadata were provided uncurated, with the amount varying by source and participant.

The collaborating institutions used their own protocols to collect whole blood in K2EDTA tubes. For TCRbeta analysis, collaborators shipped samples in one of three forms: frozen whole blood, isolated PBMCs, or DNA extracted from either of those sample types. Germline trimming amounts to 3 bases on V and 9 bases on J, with 17 as the count of junction bases outside the gene matches. The CDR3, from cysteine to phenylalanine, totals 19 residues. Only CDR3 DNA remains: 57 bases, in frame from the first base. CDR1 and CDR2 (KGHSH, LQKENI) derive from the germline V gene. Worth noting for this clone: This clone's antigen is unknown. No base qualities exist here, and no much larger clone lies one base off it.

The immunoSEQ Assay, a bias-controlled multiplex PCR, was used to amplify TCRbeta CDR3 regions from genomic DNA. From the authors' description of their analysis: The number of nucleated cells in each sample was estimated by amplification of reference gene primers within the assay. To quantify the absolute abundance of each unique TCRbeta CDR3 rearrangement, sequence reads were collapsed and filtered. Productive Simpson clonality was computed per sample as the square root of Simpson's diversity index over productive rearrangements. This immuneACCESS table, as held by TCRdb, lists in-frame sequences with V and J called but not all clones. Of the missing ones, under half trace to an unresolved V gene in checked studies; the others have no known cause. The DNA was the basis for D and trimming; V, J and clone size are from that table. Within this sample are more than 100,000 clones, with roughly 89% of them counted one time only. The ten largest clones take up around 4.7% of the sample.

Sequencing used peripheral blood. The chain uses TRBV18 and TRBJ2-1; 13 bases in the junction line up with TRBD2. The sequence was collected from a man aged 35 to 55 with acute or convalescent COVID-19. The DNA is as follows: TGTGCCAGCTCACCGACCGGACTAGCGGGGGCGGTGGGTCGAGGTGAGCAGTTCTTC. Translated, this gives CASSPTGLAGAVGRGEQFF.